This T cell receptor beta chain originates from a study of CD8 T cells in Susac syndrome. Study summary: Among sequenced Susac syndrome patients, over five had active disease and roughly eight were in remission. Treatment status at blood draw for the Susac syndrome patients was therapy-naive, corticosteroids, or intravenous immunoglobulin alone.

Random hexamers were used to reverse transcribe about 0.45 to 1 ug of RNA. One entry per CDR3 protein, called by TCRdb with MiXCR from the immunoSEQ multiplex PCR reads. Seen here are 95,000 to 150,000 distinct CDR3 sequences, nearly 96% observed once, and the top ten hold roughly 0.14%. Negative isolation was applied to CD8+ and CD4+ T cells, and FACS enrichment was applied to TEMRA cells. This clonotype has just one count. The antigen is undetermined. Findings and caveats of the study: The study's TCR sequencing and HLA analysis drew on a certain number of individuals. That number was acknowledged as relatively small.

The CDR3 covers 14 residues. CDR1 is MDHEN, CDR2 SYDVKM, per germline. The V end lost 5 bases, the J end lost 0 bases, and 8 bases lay between the germline ends. The sequenced sample was CD4+ T cells from PBMCs. This TCR came from a human donor with Susac syndrome. The chain links TRBV28 to TRBJ2-4; D gene uncertain. Here the CDR3 reads CASSGFIAKNIQYF. Written as DNA, the CDR3 is TGTGCCAGCAGTGGGTTTATAGCCAAAAACATTCAGTACTTC.